A single sample gave rise to the 18 T cell receptor beta chains below, sequenced in a study of OX40 agonist ivuxolimab in advanced cancers. The method was immunoSEQ multiplex PCR; TCRdb's version includes in-frame clones alone and lacks a portion of them. This repertoire shows tens of thousands of clones, roughly nine tenths found once; its top ten account for 1% to 1.3%. This sample comprised CD4+ or CD8+ T cells sorted from blood, obtained in a trial of the OX40 agonist ivuxolimab. The source of these receptors is an adult with an advanced solid tumor such as melanoma, head and neck, liver or kidney cancer.

This rearrangement joins TRBV7-2 to TRBJ1-1, with 9 bases matching TRBD1. The germline V gene encodes CDR1 SGHTA and CDR2 FQGNSA. The J segment lost 4 bases and the V segment lost 5 bases, leaving 5 bases of the junction unmatched. The CDR3 has 14 residues. The CDR3, as DNA: TGTGCCAGCAGCGTCAAGACAGGGGGCACTGAAGCTTTCTTT. This translates into CASSVKTGGTEAFF. Filled out from reference TRBV7-2 and TRBJ1-1, the complete variable domain reads GAGVSQSPSNKVTEKGKDVELRCDPISGHTALYWYRQSLGQGLEFLIYFQGNSAPDKSGLPSDRFSAERTGGSVSTLTIQRTQQEDSAVYLCASSVKTGGTEAFFGQGTRLTVV.

The table lists this clone with a few counts. The gene calls are TRBV4-1 and TRBJ2-2; TRBD2 aligns across 7 bases. CDR3 length: 16 amino acids. Germline CDR1 MGHRA, CDR2 YSYEKL. J gave up 4 bases and V 7 bases, and 12 bases lay outside the gene matches. The CDR3 reads CASTPRVWEGTGELFF. The DNA for the CDR3 is TGCGCCAGCACCCCTCGGGTGTGGGAGGGCACCGGGGAGCTGTTTTTT.

The rearrangement uses TRBV28 and TRBJ2-7; a possible D gene is TRBD2 (6 bases). From germline, CDR1 is MDHEN and CDR2 SYDVKM. The V gene lost 6 bases and the J gene lost 4 bases, with 10 bases spanning the gap. The CDR3 sequence is 12 residues long. This CDR3 reads CASREGSYEQYF. The CDR3 coding sequence is TGTGCCAGCAGGGAGGGGTCATACGAGCAGTACTTC.

This chain uses TRBV6-6 with TRBJ2-3; unclear D gene. The V gene's germline CDR1 is MNHNY and CDR2 SVGAGI (reference sequence). The CDR3 has 13 amino acids. V lost 6 bases and J 2 bases, leaving 9 bases between the germline ends. The CDR3 nucleotides read TGTGCCAGCAGCGACTCTAACACAGATACGCAGTATTTT. This translates into CASSDSNTDTQYF.

This rearrangement joins TRBV11-1 to TRBJ2-1; D remains unclear. CDR3 length equals 12 residues. Germline lookup yields CDR1 SGHAT and CDR2 FQDESV (reference sequence). V was shortened by 3 bases and J by 9 bases, with 9 bases between the two germline ends. The CDR3 DNA reads as TGTGCCAGCAGCTTTCCTCTGGGTGAGCAGTTCTTC. It translates to CASSFPLGEQFF.

CDR3 DNA: TGCAGTGCTAGAGGGGTGACTGAAGCTTTCTTT. Residues: CSARGVTEAFF. The chain has TRBV20-1 and TRBJ1-1; no definite D call. V lost 1 base and J lost 5, with 5 bases in between. CDR1 is DFQATT, CDR2 SNEGSKA, per germline (reference sequence). CDR3 length: 11 amino acids.

V gene TRBV28 combines with J gene TRBJ2-3; unclear D gene. Trimming pared 4 bases from V and 8 bases from J, leaving 10 bases between. The CDR3 spans 12 residues. Germline lookup yields CDR1 MDHEN and CDR2 SYDVKM. The CDR3 loop reads CASSSGYGTQYF. The CDR3 DNA reads TGTGCCAGCAGTTCGGGCTACGGTACGCAGTATTTT.

The chain uses TRBV30 and TRBJ2-1; D possibly corresponds to TRBD1 (6 bases). V lost 5 bases to trimming and J lost 6 bases, with 23 bases between them. This CDR3 region has 16 residues. In germline, CDR1 is GTSNPN, CDR2 SVGIG (reference sequence). The CDR3 reads CAWRPIGQWTLNEQFF. CDR3 in DNA: TGTGCCTGGCGCCCTATCGGACAGTGGACTCTCAATGAGCAGTTCTTC. The whole variable domain, remainder taken from reference TRBV30 and TRBJ2-1, is SQTIHQWPATLVQPVGSPLSLECTVEGTSNPNLYWYRQAAGRGLQLLFYSVGIGQISSEVPQNLSASRPQDRQFILSSKKLLLSDSGFYLCAWRPIGQWTLNEQFFGPGTRLTVL.

V and J are TRBV5-1 and TRBJ2-1, with TRBD2 identical over 11 bases. The CDR3 is 17 amino acids. Germline lookup yields CDR1 SGHRS and CDR2 YFSETQ. Trimming took 0 bases from V and 4 from J; bases not matched to a gene: 6. The CDR3 coding sequence is TGCGCCAGCAGCTTGGTACTAGCGGGAGTTGTTTACAATGAGCAGTTCTTC. As protein: CASSLVLAGVVYNEQFF.

The CDR3, as DNA: TGTGCCAGTAGCTCACCGGGACAGGGGTATGGCTACACCTTC. This translates into CASSSPGQGYGYTF. The chain recombines TRBV19 with TRBJ1-2; 10 nucleotides agree with TRBD1. Losses at the gene ends were 6 bases for V and 5 bases for J; bases not matched to a gene: 6. Germline-derived CDR1 and CDR2 are LNHDA and SQIVND (reference sequence). The length of the CDR3 is 14 residues.

The chain carries TRBV19 and TRBJ1-5; D remains unclear. V was trimmed by 6 bases and J by 6 bases, leaving 12 bases between them. Germline CDR1 LNHDA, CDR2 SQIVND (reference sequence). The CDR3 has 13 amino acids. The CDR3 sequence: CASRQNWSQPQHF. In nucleotides, the CDR3 is TGTGCCAGTAGACAGAACTGGAGTCAGCCCCAGCATTTT.

The chain uses TRBV11-3 and TRBJ2-2; tentatively, D is TRBD2 (5 bases). CDR3 length: 15 residues. The V gene lost 4 bases and the J gene lost 0 bases, with 9 bases spanning the gap. CDR1 and CDR2 from the germline V gene are SGHNT and YENEEA. The CDR3: CASSSQRTNTGELFF. The CDR3 DNA reads as TGTGCCAGCAGCTCTCAGCGGACGAACACCGGGGAGCTGTTTTTT. Looking up the rest from reference TRBV11-3 and TRBJ2-2 gives the full variable domain: EAGVVQSPRYKIIEKKQPVAFWCNPISGHNTLYWYLQNLGQGPELLIRYENEEAVDDSQLPKDRFSAERLKGVDSTLKIQPAELGDSAVYLCASSSQRTNTGELFFGEGSRLTVL.

A single count supports this clone. This sequence joins TRBV5-1 and TRBJ1-6; D remains ambiguous. Trimming stripped 4 bases from V and 9 bases from J, with 23 bases between. The CDR3 loop spans 17 amino acids. The germline V gene has CDR1 SGHRS and CDR2 YFSETQ. The CDR3 DNA is TGCGCCAGCAGCCTGGGGTATGAGGGCCGGGTGTTTTCACCCCTCCACTTT. This sequence encodes CASSLGYEGRVFSPLHF.

This sequence joins TRBV9 and TRBJ2-1, with TRBD1 matching over 8 bases. There are 13 residues in the CDR3. The germline V gene has CDR1 SGDLS and CDR2 YYNGEE. Germline trimming cut 5 bases from V and 6 bases from J; bases unmatched to any gene: 4. CDR3 in DNA: TGTGCCAGCAGTGCCACAGGGGGCAATGAGCAGTTCTTC. It codes for CASSATGGNEQFF. Looking up the rest from reference TRBV9 and TRBJ2-1 gives the full variable domain: DSGVTQTPKHLITATGQRVTLRCSPRSGDLSVYWYQQSLDQGLQFLIQYYNGEERAKGNILERFSAQQFPDLHSELNLSSLELGDSALYFCASSATGGNEQFFGPGTRLTVL.

This clone was recorded only once. The chain is built from TRBV11-2 and TRBJ1-1; a possible D gene is TRBD1 (6 bases). Germline assignment: CDR1 SGHAT and CDR2 FQNNGV. The CDR3 covers 15 residues. Deletions cut 6 bases from V and 1 base from J, with 15 bases between. The CDR3: CASSNYRTANTEAFF. The CDR3 bases are TGTGCCAGCAGTAATTATCGGACAGCGAACACTGAAGCTTTCTTT.

The rearrangement uses TRBV10-3 and TRBJ2-7, with D perhaps matching TRBD1 (5 bases). V shed 3 bases and J shed 0 bases, with 9 bases lying between them. The CDR3 has 14 amino acids. Germline CDR1 ENHRY, CDR2 SYGVKD. The DNA for the CDR3 is TGTGCCATCAGTGATAGTGGGGCCTCCTACGAGCAGTACTTC. Amino acids: CAISDSGASYEQYF.

This chain uses TRBV5-1 with TRBJ2-7; either TRBD1 or TRBD2 may fit D (5 bases each). The germline V gene encodes CDR1 SGHRS and CDR2 YFSETQ. The CDR3 is 13 amino acids. The V and J ends lost 3 bases and 4 bases respectively, with 11 bases between them. CDR3 sequence (DNA): TGCGCCAGCAGCTGGGGGTCAGGGTACGAGCAGTACTTC. Encoded protein: CASSWGSGYEQYF.

The V and J genes are TRBV18 and TRBJ1-4, with no clear D. Germline CDR1 reads KGHSH; CDR2 reads LQKENI. The V gene lost 6 bases and the J gene lost 6 bases, with 14 bases spanning the gap. The length of the CDR3 is 14 residues. The CDR3 is CASSSQIGYEKLFF. In DNA form, the CDR3 reads TGTGCCAGCTCCAGCCAGATAGGGTATGAAAAACTGTTTTTT.